One sample yielded the 7 T cell receptor beta chains listed below, sequenced in a study of identical twins' blood T cells. In TCRdb, the 5' RACE reads were re-called with MiXCR into one record per CDR3 protein. Found here are hundreds of thousands of distinct CDR3 sequences, 25% to 35% of them singletons; the top ten hold roughly 6.1%. The sequencing input was PBMCs. The receptors derive from a woman aged 18 to 49 in good health.

In its sample, this clonotype was seen a few times. V gene TRBV29-1 combines with J gene TRBJ2-7, with D perhaps matching TRBD1 (5 bases). Germline assignment: CDR1 SQVTM and CDR2 ANQGSEA. The length of the CDR3 is 14 residues. With 4 bases removed from V and 1 base from J, the gap between germline ends came to 14 bases. The chain's CDR3 is CSVVASRASYEQYF. CDR3 in DNA: TGCAGCGTTGTCGCGAGCAGGGCTTCCTACGAGCAGTACTTC.

This clonotype was counted between two and nine times. The chain combines TRBV7-9 with TRBJ1-1, with 10 bases matching TRBD1. Germline values: CDR1 SEHNR, CDR2 FQNEAQ (reference sequence). The CDR3 totals 15 residues. The ends lost 4 bases at V and 3 bases at J; junction bases unmatched: 5. The CDR3 loop is CASSSTGTGDTEAFF. In nucleotides, the CDR3 is TGTGCCAGCAGCTCAACCGGGACAGGGGACACTGAAGCTTTCTTT.

The chain joins TRBV6-2 or TRBV6-3 to TRBJ1-1, with D tentatively TRBD1 (5 bases). This CDR3 is 15 amino acids long. V lost 4 bases, J lost 6 bases, and 18 bases lay in between. In germline, CDR1 is MNHEY, CDR2 SVGEGT. In DNA, the CDR3 is TGTGCCAGCAGTTTACGGTTTGGGACCGGGCCTGAAGCTTTCTTT. Its translation: CASSLRFGTGPEAFF.

CDR3 sequence (DNA): TGTGCCAGCAGCTTTGGGACAGGGCTTACGAGCTACACCTTC. Translation: CASSFGTGLTSYTF. This chain uses TRBV5-6 with TRBJ1-2; 9 bases agree with TRBD1. Germline V gene lookup returns CDR1 SGHDT and CDR2 YYEEEE. Germline trimming cut 2 bases from V and 9 bases from J; bases unmatched to any gene: 8. CDR3 length: 14 residues.

The sample holds a few counts of this clonotype. A read error may account for a junction end that differs from germline. V usage is TRBV20-1 and J usage is TRBJ2-1; perhaps TRBD1 as D (7 bases). The CDR3 runs to 11 residues. Germline loops: CDR1 DFQATT, CDR2 SNEGSKA (reference sequence). The CDR3: CSAPQGGRLIF. The CDR3 region has the DNA TGCAGTGCTCCCCAGGGGGGTAGGTTGATCTTC.

The chain is built from TRBV19 and TRBJ2-7, with D perhaps being TRBD1 or TRBD2 (5 bases each). The CDR3 totals 15 residues. Germline loops: CDR1 LNHDA, CDR2 SQIVND (reference sequence). V shed 5 bases and J shed 6 bases, with 20 bases lying between them. DNA for the CDR3: TGTGCCAGTAGTCGCCTCCAGGGAGATTTTTCCGAGCAGTACTTC. Its protein is CASSRLQGDFSEQYF.

The table lists this clonotype with a few counts. This rearrangement joins TRBV29-1 to TRBJ1-1; no definite D call. The CDR3 consists of 13 residues. Germline-derived CDR1 and CDR2 are SQVTM and ANQGSEA. V was pared by 5 bases and J by 1 base, with 11 bases between. The CDR3 loop reads CSVKGWRNTEAFF. CDR3 nucleotides: TGCAGCGTTAAGGGTTGGCGGAACACTGAAGCTTTCTTT.